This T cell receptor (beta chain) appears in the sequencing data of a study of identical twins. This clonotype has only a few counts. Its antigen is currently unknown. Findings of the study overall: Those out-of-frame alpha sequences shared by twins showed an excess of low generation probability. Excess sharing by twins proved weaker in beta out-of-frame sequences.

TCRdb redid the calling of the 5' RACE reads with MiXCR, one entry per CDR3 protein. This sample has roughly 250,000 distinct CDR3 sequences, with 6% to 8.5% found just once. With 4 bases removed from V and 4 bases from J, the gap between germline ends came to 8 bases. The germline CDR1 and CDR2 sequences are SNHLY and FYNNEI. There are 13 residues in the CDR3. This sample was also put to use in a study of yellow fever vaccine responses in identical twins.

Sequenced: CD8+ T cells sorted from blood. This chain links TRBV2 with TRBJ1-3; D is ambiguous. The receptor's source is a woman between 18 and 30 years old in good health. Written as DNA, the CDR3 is TGTGCCAGCAGTGCCCACGGGGGAAACACCATATATTTT. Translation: CASSAHGGNTIYF.